This TCR beta chain emerged from a study of blood T cell repertoires in COVID-19. This clone showed up just a few times. The method was immunoSEQ multiplex PCR; TCRdb's version includes in-frame clones alone and lacks a portion of them. The sample comprises roughly 120,000 clones, 75% to 90% of which are singletons, and 6.5% to 8% rests with the top ten. The CDR3 sequence is 17 residues long. The V gene's germline CDR1 is SGHTA and CDR2 FQGTGA. V lost 5 bases to trimming and J lost 4 bases; unmatched junction nucleotides: 12. The chain has TRBV7-3 and TRBJ2-2; 8 bases match TRBD2. The sample taken for sequencing was peripheral blood. The sequence was obtained from a woman in her fifties or sixties with acute or convalescent COVID-19. The CDR3 nucleotides are TGTGCCAGCAGCCCTTTCGCGGGGGGAACGGTCACCGGGGAGCTGTTTTTT. Amino acid sequence: CASSPFAGGTVTGELFF.